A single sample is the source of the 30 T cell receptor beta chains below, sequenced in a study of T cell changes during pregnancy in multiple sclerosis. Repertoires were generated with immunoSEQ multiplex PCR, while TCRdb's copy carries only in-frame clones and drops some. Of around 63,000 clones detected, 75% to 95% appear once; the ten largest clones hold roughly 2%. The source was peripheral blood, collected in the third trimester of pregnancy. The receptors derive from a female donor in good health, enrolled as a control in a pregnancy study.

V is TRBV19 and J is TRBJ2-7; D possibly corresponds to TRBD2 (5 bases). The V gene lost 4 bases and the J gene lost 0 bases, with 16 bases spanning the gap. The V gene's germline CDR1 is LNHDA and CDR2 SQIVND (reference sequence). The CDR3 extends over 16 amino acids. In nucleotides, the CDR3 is TGTGCCAGTAGTAGACGCCTAGCCTTAAGCTCCTACGAGCAGTACTTC. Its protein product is CASSRRLALSSYEQYF.

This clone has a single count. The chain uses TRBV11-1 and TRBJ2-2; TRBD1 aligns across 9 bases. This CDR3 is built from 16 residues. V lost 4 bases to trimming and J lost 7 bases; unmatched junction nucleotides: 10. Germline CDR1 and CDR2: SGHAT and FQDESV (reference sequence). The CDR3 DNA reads TGTGCCAGCAGCTCAGGGGGGACAGGGTTTGTCGGGGAGCTGTTTTTT. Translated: CASSSGGTGFVGELFF.

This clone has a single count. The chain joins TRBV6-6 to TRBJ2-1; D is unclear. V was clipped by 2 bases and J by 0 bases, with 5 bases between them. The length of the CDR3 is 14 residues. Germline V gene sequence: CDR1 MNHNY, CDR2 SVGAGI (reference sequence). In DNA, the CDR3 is TGTGCCAGCAGTTACCTGAGCTCCTACAATGAGCAGTTCTTC. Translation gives CASSYLSSYNEQFF.

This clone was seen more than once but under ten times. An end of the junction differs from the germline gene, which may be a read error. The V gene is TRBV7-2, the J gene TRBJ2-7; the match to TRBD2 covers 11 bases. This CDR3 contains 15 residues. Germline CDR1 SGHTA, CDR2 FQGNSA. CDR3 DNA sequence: TGTGCCAGCAGGGCAACGACTAGCGGGATATCGGTTTGGAACTTC. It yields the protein CASRATTSGISVWNF.

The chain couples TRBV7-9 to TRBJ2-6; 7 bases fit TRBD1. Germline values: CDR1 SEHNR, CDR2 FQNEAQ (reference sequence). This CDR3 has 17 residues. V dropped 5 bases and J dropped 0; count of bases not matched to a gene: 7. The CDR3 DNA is TGTGCCAGCAGCCCCCGGGACAGACCCTCTGGGGCCAACGTCCTGACTTTC. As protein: CASSPRDRPSGANVLTF.

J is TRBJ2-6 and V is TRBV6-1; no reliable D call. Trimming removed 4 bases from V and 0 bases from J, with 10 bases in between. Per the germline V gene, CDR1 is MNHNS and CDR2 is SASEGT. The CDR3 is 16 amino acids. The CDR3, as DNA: TGTGCCAGCAGTGCTGAGGCCGGCTCTGGGGCCAACGTCCTGACTTTC. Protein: CASSAEAGSGANVLTF.

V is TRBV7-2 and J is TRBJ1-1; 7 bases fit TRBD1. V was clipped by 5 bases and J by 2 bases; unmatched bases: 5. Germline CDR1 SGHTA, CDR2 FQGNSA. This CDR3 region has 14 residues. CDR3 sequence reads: CASSNRGLNTEAFF. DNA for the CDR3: TGTGCCAGCAGCAACAGGGGTCTTAACACTGAAGCTTTCTTT.

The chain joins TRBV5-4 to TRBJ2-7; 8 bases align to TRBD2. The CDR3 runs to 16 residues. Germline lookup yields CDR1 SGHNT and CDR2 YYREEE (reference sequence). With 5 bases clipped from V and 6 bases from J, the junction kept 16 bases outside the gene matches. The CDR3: CASSAGGNLRGFEQYF. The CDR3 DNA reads TGTGCCAGCAGTGCGGGAGGCAACCTACGTGGCTTCGAGCAGTACTTC.

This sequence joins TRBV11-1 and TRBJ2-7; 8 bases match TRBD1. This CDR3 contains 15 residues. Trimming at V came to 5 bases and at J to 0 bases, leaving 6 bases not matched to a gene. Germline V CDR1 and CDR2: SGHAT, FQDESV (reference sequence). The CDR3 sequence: CASSRTGGFSYEQYF. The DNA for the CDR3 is TGTGCCAGCAGCCGAACAGGGGGGTTCTCCTACGAGCAGTACTTC.

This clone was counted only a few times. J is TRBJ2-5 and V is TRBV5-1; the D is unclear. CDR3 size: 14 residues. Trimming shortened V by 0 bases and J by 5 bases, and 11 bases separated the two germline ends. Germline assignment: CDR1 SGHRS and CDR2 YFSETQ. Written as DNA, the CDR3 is TGCGCCAGCAGCTTGGCATCGGTCCGGGAGACCCAGTACTTC. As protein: CASSLASVRETQYF.

Written as DNA, the CDR3 is TGTGCCAGCAGCCCCCCCTCGGGAGCAGATACGCAGTATTTT. It codes for CASSPPSGADTQYF. The V call is TRBV7-9, the J call TRBJ2-3, with D tentatively TRBD2 (6 bases). The V gene lost 5 bases and the J gene lost 4 bases, with 13 bases spanning the gap. Germline loops: CDR1 SEHNR, CDR2 FQNEAQ (reference sequence). The CDR3 spans 14 residues.

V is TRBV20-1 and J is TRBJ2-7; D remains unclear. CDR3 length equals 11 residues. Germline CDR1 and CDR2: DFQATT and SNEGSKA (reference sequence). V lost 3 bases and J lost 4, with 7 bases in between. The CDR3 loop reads CSASPGYEQYF. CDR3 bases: TGCAGTGCTAGCCCCGGTTACGAGCAGTACTTC.

CDR3 residues: CASSEGGGNYGYTF. DNA for the CDR3: TGTGCCAGCAGTGAAGGGGGGGGGAACTATGGCTACACCTTC. The chain recombines TRBV6-4 with TRBJ1-2, with TRBD1 as a possible D gene (6 bases). The CDR3 covers 14 residues. The V gene lost 3 bases and the J gene lost 2 bases, with 10 bases spanning the gap. Germline V gene lookup returns CDR1 MRHNA and CDR2 SNTAGT.

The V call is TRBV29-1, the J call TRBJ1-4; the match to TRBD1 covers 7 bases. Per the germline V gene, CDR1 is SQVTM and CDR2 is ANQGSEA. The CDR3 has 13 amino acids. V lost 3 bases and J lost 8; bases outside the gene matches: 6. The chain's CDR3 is CSVDPGQKEKLFF. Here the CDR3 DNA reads TGCAGCGTTGACCCGGGACAGAAAGAAAAACTGTTTTTT.

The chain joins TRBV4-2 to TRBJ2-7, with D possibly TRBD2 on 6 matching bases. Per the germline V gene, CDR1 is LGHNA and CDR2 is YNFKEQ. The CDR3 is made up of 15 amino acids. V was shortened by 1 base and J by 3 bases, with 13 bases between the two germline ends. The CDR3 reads CASSQVLAEDYEQYF. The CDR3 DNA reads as TGTGCCAGCAGCCAAGTCTTAGCGGAAGACTACGAGCAGTACTTC.

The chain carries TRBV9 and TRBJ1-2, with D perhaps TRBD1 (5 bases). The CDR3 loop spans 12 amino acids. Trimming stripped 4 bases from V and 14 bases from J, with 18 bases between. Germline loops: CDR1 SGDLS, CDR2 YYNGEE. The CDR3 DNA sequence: TGTGCCAGCAGCCCCAGGGCGAACTCGGATACCTTC. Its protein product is CASSPRANSDTF.

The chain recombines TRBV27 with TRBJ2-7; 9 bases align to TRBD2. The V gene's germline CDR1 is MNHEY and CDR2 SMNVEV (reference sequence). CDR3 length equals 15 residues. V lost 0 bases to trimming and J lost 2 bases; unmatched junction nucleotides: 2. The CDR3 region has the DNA TGTGCCAGCAGTTTATCGGCGGGAGGGCCCTACGAGCAGTACTTC. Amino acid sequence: CASSLSAGGPYEQYF.

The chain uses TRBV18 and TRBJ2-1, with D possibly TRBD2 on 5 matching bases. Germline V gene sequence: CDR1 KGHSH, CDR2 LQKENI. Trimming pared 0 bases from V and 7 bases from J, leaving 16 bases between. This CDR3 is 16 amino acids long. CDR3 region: CASSPPLRELVNEQFF. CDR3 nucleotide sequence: TGTGCCAGCTCACCACCGTTAAGGGAGTTAGTGAATGAGCAGTTCTTC.

The CDR3 DNA is TGTGCCAGCTCACCAAACTCGGGAACAAACGAGCAGTACTTC. Translating gives CASSPNSGTNEQYF. The genes are TRBV18 and TRBJ2-7; D is possibly TRBD2 (5 bases). Between the trimmed V and J ends, which lost 2 bases and 5 bases, there was a span of 13 bases. CDR1 and CDR2 (germline): KGHSH, LQKENI. CDR3 length: 14 amino acids.

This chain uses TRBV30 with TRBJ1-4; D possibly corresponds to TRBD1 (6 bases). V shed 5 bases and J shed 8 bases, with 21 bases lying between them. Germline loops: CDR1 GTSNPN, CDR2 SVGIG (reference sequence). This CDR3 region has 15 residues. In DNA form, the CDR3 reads TGTGCCTGGGATGGCGCCGGTGGGGGGGGCGAAAAACTGTTTTTT. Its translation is CAWDGAGGGGEKLFF.

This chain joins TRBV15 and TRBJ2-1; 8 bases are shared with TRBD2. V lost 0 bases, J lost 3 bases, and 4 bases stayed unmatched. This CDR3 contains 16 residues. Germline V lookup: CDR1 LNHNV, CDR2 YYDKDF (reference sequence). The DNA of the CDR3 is TGTGCCACCAGCAGAGATGGGGCGGGGGGCTACAATGAGCAGTTCTTC. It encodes CATSRDGAGGYNEQFF.

In nucleotides, the CDR3 is TGTGCCAGCAGCGGAGCCCTCTACGAGCAGTACTTC. Encoded protein: CASSGALYEQYF. This chain joins TRBV6-6 and TRBJ2-7; D unresolved. CDR3 length: 12 residues. Trimming left V 6 bases short and J 3 bases short, with 9 bases between. In germline, CDR1 is MNHNY, CDR2 SVGAGI (reference sequence).

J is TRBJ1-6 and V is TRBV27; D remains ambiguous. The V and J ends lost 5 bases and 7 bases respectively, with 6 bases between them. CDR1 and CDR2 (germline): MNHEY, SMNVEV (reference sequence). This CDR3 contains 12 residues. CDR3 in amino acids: CASSMANSPLHF. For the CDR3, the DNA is TGTGCCAGCAGTATGGCCAATTCACCCCTCCACTTT.

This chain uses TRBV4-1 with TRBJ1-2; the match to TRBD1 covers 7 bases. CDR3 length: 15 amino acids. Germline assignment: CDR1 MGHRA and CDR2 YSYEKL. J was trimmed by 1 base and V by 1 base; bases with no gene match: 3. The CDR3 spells CASSQVNRGNYGYTF. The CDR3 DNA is TGCGCCAGCAGCCAAGTGAACAGGGGTAACTATGGCTACACCTTC.

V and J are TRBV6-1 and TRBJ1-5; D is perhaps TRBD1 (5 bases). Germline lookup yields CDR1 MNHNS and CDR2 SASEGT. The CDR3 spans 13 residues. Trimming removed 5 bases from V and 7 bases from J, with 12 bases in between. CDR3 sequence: CASSNWGGQPQHF. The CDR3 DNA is TGTGCCAGCAGTAATTGGGGGGGACAGCCCCAGCATTTT.

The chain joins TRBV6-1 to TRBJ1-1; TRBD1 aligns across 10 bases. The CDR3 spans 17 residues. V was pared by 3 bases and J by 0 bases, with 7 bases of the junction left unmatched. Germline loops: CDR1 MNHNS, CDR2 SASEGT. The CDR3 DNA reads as TGTGCCAGCAGTGACCACGGGGGGACAGGGGTGAACACTGAAGCTTTCTTT. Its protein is CASSDHGGTGVNTEAFF.

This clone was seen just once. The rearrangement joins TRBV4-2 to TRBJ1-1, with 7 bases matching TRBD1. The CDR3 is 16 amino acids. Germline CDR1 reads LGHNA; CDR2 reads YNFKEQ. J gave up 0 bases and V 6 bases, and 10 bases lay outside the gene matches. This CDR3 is CASRHRQGGLNTEAFF. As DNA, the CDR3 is TGTGCCAGCAGACACAGGCAGGGGGGCTTGAACACTGAAGCTTTCTTT.

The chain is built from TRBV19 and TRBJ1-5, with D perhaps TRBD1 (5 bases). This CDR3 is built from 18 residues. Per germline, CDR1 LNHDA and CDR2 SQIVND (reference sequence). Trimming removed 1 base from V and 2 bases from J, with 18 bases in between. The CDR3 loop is CASSIGITGDVGNQPQHF. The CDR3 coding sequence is TGTGCCAGTAGTATAGGGATAACGGGGGACGTCGGCAATCAGCCCCAGCATTTT.

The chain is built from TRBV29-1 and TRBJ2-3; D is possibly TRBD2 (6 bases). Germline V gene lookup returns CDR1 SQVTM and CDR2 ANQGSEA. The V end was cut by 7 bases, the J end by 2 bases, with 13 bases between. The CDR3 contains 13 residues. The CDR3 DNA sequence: TGCAGCGCCGTCGGGGGTTACACAGATACGCAGTATTTT. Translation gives CSAVGGYTDTQYF.

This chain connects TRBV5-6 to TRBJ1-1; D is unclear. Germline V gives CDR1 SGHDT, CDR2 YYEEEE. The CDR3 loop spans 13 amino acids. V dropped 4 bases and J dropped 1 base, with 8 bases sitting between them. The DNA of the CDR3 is TGTGCCAGCAGCCGAGATCCGAACACTGAAGCTTTCTTT. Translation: CASSRDPNTEAFF.